A single sample gave rise to the 2 T cell receptor beta chains below, sequenced in a study of CD8+CD57+ T cells in acquired aplastic anemia. According to the study, genomic DNA was the template for TCR beta VDJ and CDR3 profiling. Via MiXCR, TCRdb re-called the reads, giving one row per CDR3 protein. The sample carries some 130,000 distinct CDR3 sequences, about 40% recorded once. Input material: sorted CD4+, CD8+, or CD8+CD57+ T cells (not recorded which) from PBMCs. Every receptor here comes from a human donor in good health, serving as a control.

This clonotype was counted a few times. This chain connects TRBV29-1 to TRBJ2-7, with D unclear. V was shortened by 4 bases and J by 0 bases, with 10 bases between the two germline ends. CDR1 and CDR2 from the germline V gene are SQVTM and ANQGSEA. CDR3 length equals 13 residues. This CDR3 is CSVAADSSYEQYF. The CDR3 DNA reads TGCAGCGTTGCGGCGGATAGCTCCTACGAGCAGTACTTC.

The gene calls are TRBV4-3 and TRBJ1-6; TRBD1 might be the D (6 bases). The V gene's germline CDR1 is LGHNA and CDR2 YSLEER. V lost 3 bases, J lost 9 bases, and 12 bases lay in between. The CDR3 loop spans 14 amino acids. The chain's CDR3 is CASSQTYRASPLHF. In DNA, the CDR3 is TGCGCCAGCAGCCAGACCTACAGGGCTTCACCCCTCCACTTT.